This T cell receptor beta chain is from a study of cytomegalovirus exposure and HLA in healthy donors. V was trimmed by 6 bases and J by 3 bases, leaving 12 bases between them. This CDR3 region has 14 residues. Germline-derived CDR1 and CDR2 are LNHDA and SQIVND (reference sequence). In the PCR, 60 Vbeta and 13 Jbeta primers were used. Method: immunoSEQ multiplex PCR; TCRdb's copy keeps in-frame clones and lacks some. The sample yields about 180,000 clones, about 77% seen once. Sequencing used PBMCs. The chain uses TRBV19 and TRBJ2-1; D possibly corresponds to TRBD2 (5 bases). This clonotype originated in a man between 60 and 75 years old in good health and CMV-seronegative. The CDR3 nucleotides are TGTGCCAGTAGCCCCCCCGAGGGCTACAATGAGCAGTTCTTC. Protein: CASSPPEGYNEQFF.